These T cell receptor beta chains were read from a single sample in a study of CD8+CD57+ T cells in acquired aplastic anemia. TCRdb used MiXCR to reprocess the reads, holding one entry per CDR3 protein. The data hold 200,000 to 250,000 distinct CDR3 sequences, with about 60% observed a single time. Sequenced input: sorted CD4+, CD8+, or CD8+CD57+ T cells (not recorded which) from PBMCs. These receptors were obtained from a human donor with aplastic anemia. CDR3s include the opening cysteine and the closing phenylalanine or tryptophan. Each record gives: J gene, D gene, clone size, V gene, CDR3 DNA, CDR3 protein. A D gene is named only where the DNA matches it firmly. Rows give clone size only sometimes, using once, few, many, or a class for an expanded clone.

>TRBJ1-5|TRBD1|few|TRBV20-1
TGCAGTGCCACGCCCGGGACAGGGCGGAATCAGCCCCAGCATTTT
CSATPGTGRNQPQHF
>TRBJ2-3|NA|NA|TRBV15
TGTGCCACCAGCAGAGACAGAGGGCAAACAGATACGCAGTATTTT
CATSRDRGQTDTQYF
>TRBJ2-2|TRBD2|NA|TRBV5-4
TGTGCCAGCAGTATAGCGGGAGATGGCGGGGAGCTGTTTTTT
CASSIAGDGGELFF
>TRBJ2-1|TRBD2|many|TRBV6-5
TGTGCCAGCAGTTACCGGACTAGCGGGATTTACAATGAGCAGTTCTTC
CASSYRTSGIYNEQFF
>TRBJ1-5|TRBD1|NA|TRBV7-9
TGTGCCAGCAGCTCCTCCGACAGGGTGGACCAGCCCCAGCATTTT
CASSSSDRVDQPQHF
>TRBJ1-1|NA|NA|TRBV2
TGTGCCAGCAGTACCGGGCCGAACACTGAAGCTTTCTTT
CASSTGPNTEAFF
>TRBJ2-3|NA|few|TRBV20-1
TGCAGTGCTAGGGGTGGGACAGATACGCAGTATTTT
CSARGGTDTQYF
>TRBJ2-7|NA|NA|TRBV20-1
TGCAGTGCTAGAGACGGTTTCTCCTACGAGCAGTACTTC
CSARDGFSYEQYF
>TRBJ2-5|NA|NA|TRBV5-1
TGTGCCAGCAGCGCCCTCCGGGGGCGTGAGGGGACCCAGTACTTC
CASSALRGREGTQYF
>TRBJ2-7|NA|few|TRBV15
TGTGCCACCAGCAGAGACGCTTACGAGCAGTACTTC
CATSRDAYEQYF
>TRBJ1-2|NA|NA|TRBV24-1
TGTGCCACCAGTGACCCCCGCGGCACGTATGGCTACACCTTC
CATSDPRGTYGYTF
>TRBJ2-1|NA|NA|TRBV20-1
TGCAGTGCTAGATCCCGCGGACAGATTTTCTACAATGAGCAGTTCTTC
CSARSRGQIFYNEQFF
>TRBJ1-5|NA|NA|TRBV25-1
TGTGCCAGCAGGCCAACAGGGTTCAGCAATCAGCCCCAGCATTTT
CASRPTGFSNQPQHF
>TRBJ1-2|NA|NA|TRBV2
TGTGCCAGCACCCAGCGGGGGTATGGCTACACCTTC
CASTQRGYGYTF
>TRBJ1-4|NA|NA|TRBV10-3
TGTGCCAGCAGTGTTTTAGGGAGGGCGGGCGAAAAACTGTTTTTT
CASSVLGRAGEKLFF
>TRBJ2-7|TRBD2|once|TRBV9
TGTGCCAGCAGATGGGAGGGGAGCGGCTCCTACGAGCAGTACTTC
CASRWEGSGSYEQYF
>TRBJ2-7|NA|NA|TRBV9
TGTGCCAGCAGCCCAGGTGGGGTCTTGGGCGAGCAGTACTTC
CASSPGGVLGEQYF
>TRBJ2-2|NA|many|TRBV11-2
TGTGCCAGCAGCTCCCCCACGGGAAGTTCCGGGGAGCTGTTTTTT
CASSSPTGSSGELFF
>TRBJ1-2|NA|NA|TRBV19
TGTGCAAGTAGTATGACAGGAGATAGCTATGGCTACACCTTC
CASSMTGDSYGYTF
>TRBJ1-1|NA|NA|TRBV20-1
TGCAGTGCTCCCTTGGAGGGGGGGCACACTGAAGCTTTCTTT
CSAPLEGGHTEAFF
>TRBJ2-1|NA|NA|TRBV12-3/TRBV12-4
TGTGCCAGCTCCGTGGGGCCTGGGGATGAGCAGTTCTTC
CASSVGPGDEQFF
>TRBJ2-1|NA|NA|TRBV14
TGTGCCAGCTGCCACCGGGCTTTTAAGTCCTACAATGAGCAGTTCTTC
CASCHRAFKSYNEQFF
>TRBJ1-2|NA|NA|TRBV19
TGTGCCAGTAGTTTGCTGAACTATGGCTACACCTTC
CASSLLNYGYTF
>TRBJ1-4|NA|many|TRBV7-9
TGTGCCAGCAGCCCCCCCGGACGGCAAGATGAAAAACTGTTTTTT
CASSPPGRQDEKLFF
>TRBJ1-1|NA|once|TRBV10-1
TGCGCCAGCAGCAAAGGGGGGTACACTGAAGCTTTCTTT
CASSKGGYTEAFF
>TRBJ1-4|NA|once|TRBV20-1
TGCAGTGCTAGAGTCCGGGACCCAAGAGGAAAACTGTTTTTT
CSARVRDPRGKLFF
>TRBJ2-2|NA|NA|TRBV27
TGTGCCACCAGTGATTTGGGGTCAGGGGACGCCGGGGAGCTGTTTTTT
CATSDLGSGDAGELFF
>TRBJ2-2|NA|NA|TRBV20-1
TGCAGTGCTGTCGTTGGGTCCGGGGAGCTGTTTTTT
CSAVVGSGELFF
>TRBJ2-5|NA|NA|TRBV6-1
TGTGCCAGCAGCGAAAACAGGACTCAAGAGACCCAGTACTTC
CASSENRTQETQYF
>TRBJ2-5|NA|NA|TRBV19
TGTGCCAGTAGTCATCGTCGGCTTAGCCGTGAGACCCAGTACTTC
CASSHRRLSRETQYF
>TRBJ2-1|NA|many|TRBV7-8
TGTGCCAGCAGCTCCCTGTGGGGCGATAAGTACAATGAGCAGTTCTTC
CASSSLWGDKYNEQFF
>TRBJ2-1|NA|NA|TRBV10-2
TGCGCCAGCAGAGGCAGCGGGCCCTACAATGAGCAGTTCTTC
CASRGSGPYNEQFF
>TRBJ1-6|NA|NA|TRBV19
TGTGCCAGTACCGGCAGCTCAAATTCACCCCTCCACTTT
CASTGSSNSPLHF
>TRBJ2-7|NA|NA|TRBV7-9
TGTGCCAGCAGCTCCGAGGGATACGAGCAGTACTTC
CASSSEGYEQYF
>TRBJ1-1|TRBD1|many|TRBV7-9
TGTGCCAGCAGCCCCGGGACAGTAAGAGAAGCTTTCTTT
CASSPGTVREAFF
>TRBJ2-7|NA|NA|TRBV2
TGTGCCAGCAGTGGATCGGCGCAGTACTTC
CASSGSAQYF
>TRBJ2-5|NA|many|TRBV24-1
TGTGCCACCAGGGACCAAGAGACCCAGTACTTC
CATRDQETQYF
>TRBJ1-1|NA|NA|TRBV19
TGTGCCAGTAGTAGCACGACCATGAACACTGAAGCTTTCTTT
CASSSTTMNTEAFF
>TRBJ1-5|NA|NA|TRBV6-4
TGTGCCAGCAGTGGTTCCGCCGGTAGCAATCAGCCCCAGCATTTT
CASSGSAGSNQPQHF
>TRBJ2-3|TRBD2|few|TRBV7-8
TGTGCCAGCAGCTTGCGGCTAGCGGGTCCAGATACGCAGTATTTT
CASSLRLAGPDTQYF
>TRBJ1-5|TRBD1|NA|TRBV4-1
TGCGCCAGCAGTCCGACAGGGTCCAATCAGCCCCAGCATTTT
CASSPTGSNQPQHF
>TRBJ1-4|NA|NA|TRBV12-3/TRBV12-4
TGTGCCAGCAGTTTCGGGTTTACTAATGAAAAACTGTTTTTT
CASSFGFTNEKLFF
>TRBJ1-2|NA|many|TRBV11-2
TGTGCCAGCAGCTTTACAGGGCAGGGAGGGTCTTTTGGCTACACCTTC
CASSFTGQGGSFGYTF
>TRBJ2-7|TRBD2|NA|TRBV7-2
TGTGCCAGCAGCTTGGGGACTACCGGCAACGAGCAGTACTTC
CASSLGTTGNEQYF
>TRBJ1-2|TRBD1|NA|TRBV24-1
TGTGCCACCAGTGATGGGACAGCCTATGGCTACACCTTC
CATSDGTAYGYTF
>TRBJ2-7|NA|NA|TRBV15
TGTGCCACCAGCAGAGATCGGGGATTCTCCTACGAGCAGTACTTC
CATSRDRGFSYEQYF
>TRBJ2-2|NA|NA|TRBV20-1
TGCAGTGCTAGGCACCGATACGGGGAGCTGTTTTTT
CSARHRYGELFF